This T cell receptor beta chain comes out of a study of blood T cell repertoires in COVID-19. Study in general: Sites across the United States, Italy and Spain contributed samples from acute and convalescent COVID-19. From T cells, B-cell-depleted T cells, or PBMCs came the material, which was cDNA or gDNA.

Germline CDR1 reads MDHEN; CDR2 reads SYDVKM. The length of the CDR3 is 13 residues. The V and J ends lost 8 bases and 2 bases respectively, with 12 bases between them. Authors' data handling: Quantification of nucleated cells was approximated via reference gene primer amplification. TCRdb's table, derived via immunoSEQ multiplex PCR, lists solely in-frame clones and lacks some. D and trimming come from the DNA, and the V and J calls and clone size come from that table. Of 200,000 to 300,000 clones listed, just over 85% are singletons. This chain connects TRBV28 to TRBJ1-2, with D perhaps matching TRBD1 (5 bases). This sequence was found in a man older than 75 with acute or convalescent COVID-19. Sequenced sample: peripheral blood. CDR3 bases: TGTGCCAGCGGGGCCTCTCGGAACTATGGCTACACCTTC. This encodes CASGASRNYGYTF.